The 10 T cell receptor beta chains given below trace back to one sample, sequenced in a study of human T cells and chemical hapten exposure. Time point here: patch test 3, about 24 weeks after DPC sensitization. Treatment given: therapeutic diphenylcyclopropenone sensitization with weekly scalp DPC. TCRdb passed the RACE reads through MiXCR, listing each CDR3 protein once. Counted here are roughly 200,000 distinct CDR3 sequences, approximately 24% occurring once; the ten biggest clones make up about 2.5%. The starting material was whole blood, obtained in connection with sensitization to the hapten diphenylcyclopropenone (DPC). Receptors originate from a woman aged 40-49 years with alopecia areata. Some clones in this sample may be carry-over from other donors' samples.

This clonotype was seen a few times. The V and J genes are TRBV9 and TRBJ2-2, with TRBD1 matching 11 bases. The CDR3 is 13 residues long. V lost 0 bases, J lost 11 bases, and 0 bases stayed unmatched. Per the germline V gene, CDR1 is SGDLS and CDR2 is YYNGEE. This chain's CDR3 is CASSVGTGGELFF. CDR3 DNA: TGTGCCAGCAGCGTAGGGACAGGGGGCGAGCTGTTTTTT.

The gene calls are TRBV29-1 and TRBJ2-5; D is possibly TRBD1 or TRBD2 (7 bases each). The ends were cut back, 0 bases at V and 9 bases at J, with 17 bases in the middle. This CDR3 has 14 amino acids. Germline V gene data show CDR1 as SQVTM and CDR2 as ANQGSEA. The DNA for the CDR3 is TGCAGCGTTGAAGATAGCCCCTCAGGGGGGGCCCAGTACTTC. This encodes CSVEDSPSGGAQYF.

On this clonotype itself: This likely comes from a read error, as the CDR3 has no conserved phenylalanine or tryptophan at its end. The chain recombines TRBV11-2 with TRBJ2-7, with TRBD2 identical over 12 bases. Germline V gene data show CDR1 as SGHAT and CDR2 as FQNNGV. V shed 4 bases and J 3 bases; nucleotides not matched to a gene: 4. The CDR3 runs to 15 residues. CDR3 region: CASSSQTSGSYEQYI. CDR3 bases: TGTGCCAGCAGCTCTCAGACTAGCGGGAGCTACGAGCAGTACATC.

This clonotype was seen a handful of times. The chain joins TRBV20-1 to TRBJ2-7; D is ambiguous. The germline V gene encodes CDR1 DFQATT and CDR2 SNEGSKA (reference sequence). The CDR3 contains 14 residues. With 1 base removed from V and 0 bases from J, the gap between germline ends came to 10 bases. The chain's CDR3 is CSARVTRSSYEQYF. Written as DNA, the CDR3 is TGCAGTGCTAGAGTAACGAGGAGCTCCTACGAGCAGTACTTC.

The sample holds a few counts of this clonotype. This chain links TRBV7-2 with TRBJ2-2; the match to TRBD2 covers 7 bases. The CDR3 covers 18 residues. V trimming: 0 bases; J trimming: 1 base; junction bases outside the gene matches: 8. The germline V gene encodes CDR1 SGHTA and CDR2 FQGNSA. In DNA, the CDR3 is TGTGCCAGCAGCTTAGCGGCTAGCGGAGGGAAGAACACCGGGGAGCTGTTTTTT. Amino acids: CASSLAASGGKNTGELFF.

A few counts support this clonotype. This chain uses TRBV6-1 with TRBJ1-5; D remains unclear. The germline V and J ends were trimmed by 2 bases and 3 bases, with 14 bases remaining between them. The CDR3 covers 16 residues. Germline values: CDR1 MNHNS, CDR2 SASEGT. CDR3 residues: CASSERWTADNQPQHF. DNA of the CDR3: TGTGCCAGCAGTGAAAGGTGGACGGCCGACAATCAGCCCCAGCATTTT.

This clonotype was picked up a small number of times. The genes are TRBV4-2 and TRBJ2-6, with D possibly being TRBD1 (6 bases). With 6 bases removed from V and 3 bases from J, the gap between germline ends came to 12 bases. Germline V lookup: CDR1 LGHNA, CDR2 YNFKEQ. CDR3 length: 15 residues. CDR3: CASSKYRDGANVLTF. The CDR3 nucleotides read TGTGCCAGCAGTAAGTACAGGGATGGGGCCAACGTCCTGACTTTC.

The chain links TRBV12-3 or TRBV12-4 to TRBJ1-2; the D gene is possibly TRBD1 (6 bases). V was cut by 3 bases and J by 4 bases, with 12 bases left in between. The CDR3 loop spans 14 amino acids. CDR3: CASSFGDRSYGYTF. The CDR3 region has the DNA TGTGCCAGCAGTTTTGGTGACAGGTCCTATGGCTACACCTTC.

The chain carries TRBV20-1 and TRBJ2-3; 8 nucleotides agree with TRBD1. The CDR3 runs to 14 residues. V was clipped by 0 bases and J by 6 bases; unmatched bases: 5. Per germline, CDR1 DFQATT and CDR2 SNEGSKA (reference sequence). This CDR3 reads CSARETGVGDTQYF. The CDR3 nucleotides are TGCAGTGCTAGAGAGACAGGGGTGGGGGATACGCAGTATTTT.

This chain uses TRBV28 with TRBJ2-3, with D perhaps given as TRBD1 or TRBD2 (7 bases each). This CDR3 spans 15 amino acids. Germline V gene sequence: CDR1 MDHEN, CDR2 SYDVKM. Trimming took off 5 bases at V and 8 bases at J, with 20 bases between the two ends. The CDR3 nucleotides are TGTGCCAGCAGTGGGGGGGACACCTCAGGGGGTACGCAGTATTTT. Translation gives CASSGGDTSGGTQYF. Looking up the rest from reference TRBV28 and TRBJ2-3 gives the full variable domain: DVKVTQSSRYLVKRTGEKVFLECVQDMDHENMFWYRQDPGLGLRLIYFSYDVKMKEKGDIPEGYSVSREKKERFSLILESASTNQTSMYLCASSGGDTSGGTQYFGPGTRLTVL.